This TCR beta chain was sequenced during a study of T-cell memory formation after mild COVID-19. Constant-segment primers served in 5'RACE that generated TCR alpha and TCR beta cDNA libraries bearing sample barcodes and UMIs. TCRdb reprocessed the 5' RACE reads via MiXCR and lists one record per CDR3 protein. The sample consists of approximately 450,000 distinct CDR3 sequences, around a sixth of them appearing once. Trimming removed 2 bases from V and 0 bases from J; junction bases left unmatched: 4. Looked up from germline, CDR1 is SGHVS and CDR2 is FQNEAQ. The CDR3 has 16 residues. This receptor was taken from an adult woman who had mild COVID-19 (a few samples of this study predate the infection). Cell type and time point are not known. Sequenced material: PBMCs or a T cell subset sorted from them (not recorded which). The chain joins TRBV7-8 to TRBJ1-5; 7 bases align to TRBD1. The CDR3 DNA reads as TGTGCCAGCAGCTTACAGGGGGTCAATAGCAATCAGCCCCAGCATTTT. As protein: CASSLQGVNSNQPQHF.